The 18 T cell receptor beta chains below come from one sample, sequenced in a study of cytomegalovirus exposure and HLA in healthy donors. 60 Vbeta and 13 Jbeta primers were used in PCR. TCRdb's copy holds only in-frame clones and misses some; the assay was immunoSEQ multiplex PCR. The sample has 150,000 or so clones; 75% to 80% are singletons. Material for sequencing was PBMCs. These receptors came from a woman between 40 and 55 years old in good health and CMV-seronegative.

The chain employs TRBV11-2 and TRBJ2-7; no clear D gene. V lost 3 bases and J 0 bases, leaving 9 bases between the germline ends. The CDR3 totals 14 residues. CDR1 is SGHAT and CDR2 is FQNNGV in the germline V gene. The CDR3 DNA is TGTGCCAGCAGCTTTGGCGGCCTCTCCTACGAGCAGTACTTC. Its protein is CASSFGGLSYEQYF.

This clone showed up just once. The V and J genes are TRBV27 and TRBJ1-5; D is perhaps TRBD1 (6 bases). With 3 bases removed from V and 0 bases from J, the gap between germline ends came to 24 bases. In germline, CDR1 is MNHEY, CDR2 SMNVEV (reference sequence). The CDR3 has 20 residues. The CDR3 is CASSLRAQGHKGISNQPQHF. Here the CDR3 DNA reads TGTGCCAGCAGTTTGAGGGCACAGGGACACAAGGGGATTAGCAATCAGCCCCAGCATTTT.

The CDR3 coding sequence is TGTGCCAGCAGCTTTCTCGCGGGGGGGCCCCAGTACTTC. Its translation is CASSFLAGGPQYF. The V and J genes are TRBV11-3 and TRBJ2-5; 9 nucleotides align to TRBD2. V shed 3 bases, J shed 9 bases, and the junction held 5 bases outside the gene matches. CDR1 is SGHNT, CDR2 YENEEA, per germline. The CDR3 sequence is 13 residues long.

The sample holds a few counts of this clone. This chain joins TRBV4-2 and TRBJ2-2; 12 bases match TRBD2. This CDR3 contains 16 residues. Germline-derived CDR1 and CDR2 are LGHNA and YNFKEQ. The trim removed 5 bases at V and 7 bases at J, leaving 8 bases unmatched. In nucleotides, the CDR3 is TGTGCCAGCAGCATATCTCTAGCGGGGGGGGGCGGGGAGCTGTTTTTT. Translation: CASSISLAGGGGELFF.

This clone was counted at least ten times. The genes are TRBV6-6 and TRBJ2-7; tentatively, D is TRBD1 (5 bases). CDR3 length: 15 amino acids. V was cut by 7 bases and J by 2 bases, with 18 bases left in between. CDR1 and CDR2 from the germline V gene are MNHNY and SVGAGI (reference sequence). The CDR3 sequence is CASKFRVSSTYEQYF. CDR3 bases: TGTGCCAGCAAGTTCAGGGTCAGCTCGACCTACGAGCAGTACTTC.

This chain connects TRBV6-5 to TRBJ2-7, with TRBD2 matching over 13 bases. The germline gives CDR1 MNHEY, CDR2 SVGAGI. After removal of 2 bases from V and 8 bases from J, the junction contained 9 bases not matched to a gene. The CDR3 is 16 residues long. The CDR3 sequence is CASSYGTSGVVSQQYF. CDR3 nucleotides: TGTGCCAGCAGTTACGGGACTAGCGGGGTTGTTTCACAGCAGTACTTC.

V gene TRBV5-1 combines with J gene TRBJ2-4; the match to TRBD1 covers 8 bases. The CDR3 is 16 residues long. V shed 2 bases and J 0 bases; nucleotides not matched to a gene: 4. CDR1 is SGHRS, CDR2 YFSETQ, per germline. The CDR3 nucleotides read TGCGCCAGCAGCTTAGGGACAGGTCTAGCCAAAAACATTCAGTACTTC. Protein product: CASSLGTGLAKNIQYF.

The CDR3, as DNA: TGTGCCAGCCACCAGACTAGCGGGGGATCCTACAATGAGCAGTTCTTC. This codes for CASHQTSGGSYNEQFF. The chain carries TRBV5-4 and TRBJ2-1; TRBD2 aligns across 12 bases. J lost 1 base, V lost 7 bases, and 6 bases had no gene match. Per the germline V gene, CDR1 is SGHNT and CDR2 is YYREEE (reference sequence). The CDR3 runs to 16 residues.

V gene TRBV4-1 combines with J gene TRBJ2-3; D might be TRBD1 (6 bases). Germline V gives CDR1 MGHRA, CDR2 YSYEKL. V lost 3 bases and J lost 5, with 18 bases in between. The CDR3 contains 16 residues. CDR3 region: CASSHFGQRVIDTQYF. As DNA, the CDR3 is TGCGCCAGCAGCCATTTCGGACAGAGAGTCATAGATACGCAGTATTTT.

The chain recombines TRBV5-1 with TRBJ2-7, with 10 bases lining up with TRBD1. Germline V CDR1 and CDR2: SGHRS, YFSETQ. This CDR3 is built from 15 residues. V was pared by 4 bases and J by 3 bases, with 7 bases of the junction left unmatched. The CDR3 loop is CASSLKGQGFYEQYF. As DNA, the CDR3 is TGCGCCAGCAGCCTTAAGGGACAGGGGTTCTACGAGCAGTACTTC.

This clone was seen more than once but under ten times. The rearrangement joins TRBV5-1 to TRBJ1-1; 9 positions agree with TRBD1. CDR3 length: 15 residues. Germline CDR1 and CDR2: SGHRS and YFSETQ. V lost 4 bases, J lost 5 bases, and 9 bases stayed unmatched. The CDR3 spells CASSPGTGRGTEAFF. CDR3 nucleotides: TGCGCCAGCAGCCCAGGGACAGGGAGGGGGACTGAAGCTTTCTTT.

The chain is built from TRBV9 and TRBJ2-1; 9 bases are a match to TRBD2. Germline CDR1 is SGDLS and CDR2 is YYNGEE. The CDR3 is 16 residues long. V dropped 3 bases and J dropped 7; count of bases not matched to a gene: 11. In nucleotides, the CDR3 is TGTGCCAGCAGCGGACAAGGGCGGGGGGGTGGGAATGAGCAGTTCTTC. Translation gives CASSGQGRGGGNEQFF.

This rearrangement joins TRBV6-6 to TRBJ1-2; 9 bases are shared with TRBD1. CDR1 is MNHNY and CDR2 is SVGAGI in the germline V gene (reference sequence). The V gene end was trimmed by 7 bases and the J gene end by 2 bases; junction bases not matched to a gene: 5. The CDR3 covers 14 residues. The CDR3 bases are TGTGCCAGCATTGGGACAGGGAGCAACTATGGCTACACCTTC. As protein: CASIGTGSNYGYTF.

This clone came up a few times. The chain links TRBV6-1 to TRBJ1-6; 7 nucleotides agree with TRBD1. The junction had 11 bases not matched to a gene; V was cut back by 2 bases and J by 7 bases. The germline gives CDR1 MNHNS, CDR2 SASEGT. CDR3 length: 17 residues. CDR3 sequence: CASSERRGPRGNSPLHF. The CDR3 nucleotides are TGTGCCAGCAGTGAACGTAGGGGGCCTAGAGGGAATTCACCCCTCCACTTT.

Notes on this clone: The CDR3 end shows no conserved phenylalanine or tryptophan, and so a read error is likely. The DNA is left out, because the CDR3 cannot be placed on it with certainty; the CDR3 is given as TCRdb lists it. The gene calls are TRBV11-1 and TRBJ1-2. The germline CDR1 and CDR2 sequences are SGHAT and FQDESV (reference sequence). Counting both end residues, the CDR3 totals 13 amino acids. The CDR3 sequence is CASIKTPDGDSTS.

The J gene is TRBJ2-5, the V gene TRBV7-9, with 12 bases that match TRBD2. The ends lost 4 bases at V and 5 bases at J; junction bases unmatched: 11. CDR1 and CDR2 from the germline V gene are SEHNR and FQNEAQ (reference sequence). CDR3 length equals 17 residues. The CDR3 DNA follows: TGTGCCAGCAGCTCCCCCGGGCTAGCGGGGGGGCGTGAGACCCAGTACTTC. Translating gives CASSSPGLAGGRETQYF.

This CDR3 reads CASSDNQGTGNTIYF. The CDR3 region has the DNA TGTGCCAGCAGTGATAACCAGGGGACTGGAAACACCATATATTTT. This sequence joins TRBV6-1 and TRBJ1-3, with D maybe TRBD1 (6 bases). V dropped 3 bases and J dropped 2 bases, with 11 bases sitting between them. The CDR3 spans 15 residues. Germline CDR1 and CDR2: MNHNS and SASEGT.

The V gene is TRBV9, the J gene TRBJ2-1, with 7 bases fitting TRBD2. Trimming took 0 bases from V and 5 from J; bases not matched to a gene: 8. The germline V gene encodes CDR1 SGDLS and CDR2 YYNGEE. The CDR3 has 16 amino acids. The CDR3 bases are TGTGCCAGCAGCGTAGAAGCGGGGCCCCTCCACAATGAGCAGTTCTTC. Protein sequence: CASSVEAGPLHNEQFF.